This T cell receptor beta chain was identified in a study of memory CD4+ T cells and cytomegalovirus serostatus. With regard to this clone: Germline and junction disagree at one end, which may indicate a read error.

Single viable CD3+CD4+CD8-CD45RO+ cells were sorted as the memory CD4+ T cells. Germline V CDR1 and CDR2: SGHTA, FQGNSA. This CDR3 has 11 amino acids. TCRdb's copy holds only in-frame clones and misses some; the assay was immunoSEQ multiplex PCR. The data show about 60,000 clones, roughly three quarters seen once. The V call is TRBV7-2, the J call TRBJ2-1; D is undetermined. The sequence was obtained from an adult in good health and CMV-seronegative. Material: memory CD4+ T cells from blood. CDR3 bases: TGTGCCAGCAGCTCCCTCCTACACCTGGTCTTC. Translated, it gives CASSSLLHLVF.